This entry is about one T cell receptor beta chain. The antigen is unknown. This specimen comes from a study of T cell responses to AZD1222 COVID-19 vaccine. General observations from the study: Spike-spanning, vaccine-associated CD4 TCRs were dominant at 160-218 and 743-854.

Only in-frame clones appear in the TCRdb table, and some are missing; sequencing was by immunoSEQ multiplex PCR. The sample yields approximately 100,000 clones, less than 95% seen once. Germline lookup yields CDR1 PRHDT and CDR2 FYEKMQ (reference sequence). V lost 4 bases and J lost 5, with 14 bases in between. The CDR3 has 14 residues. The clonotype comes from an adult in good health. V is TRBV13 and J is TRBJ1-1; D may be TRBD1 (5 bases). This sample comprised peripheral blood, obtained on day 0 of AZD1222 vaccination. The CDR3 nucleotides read TGTGCCAGCAGCTCGGGGAACAGGTGGACTGAAGCTTTCTTT. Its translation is CASSSGNRWTEAFF.